This TCR beta chain was observed in a study of blood T cell repertoires in COVID-19. Study-wide context: Samples representing acute and convalescent COVID-19 were sourced from the United States, Italy and Spain. Nucleic acid was either cDNA or gDNA, and it came from T cells, B-cell-depleted T cells, or PBMCs.

In the original workflow: Nucleated cell number was recorded as an estimate derived from reference gene primer amplification. Sequencing was performed with immunoSEQ multiplex PCR; in TCRdb, only in-frame clones are kept and a portion is missing. The DNA was the basis for D and trimming; V, J and clone size are from that table. The sample has about 190,000 clones, about 85% seen once. CDR1 is SGHTS, CDR2 YDEGEE, per germline. V was clipped by 4 bases and J by 4 bases; unmatched bases: 10. This CDR3 contains 17 residues. The V gene is TRBV5-8, the J gene TRBJ1-4; 10 bases line up with TRBD1. The TCR sequence derives from a young man with acute or convalescent COVID-19. Sequencing input: peripheral blood. The CDR3: CASSAGQGGMNNEKLFF. CDR3 in DNA: TGTGCCAGCAGCGCTGGACAGGGGGGGATGAATAATGAAAAACTGTTTTTT.